This entry lists 25 T cell receptor beta chains sequenced from one sample in a study of cytomegalovirus exposure and HLA in healthy donors. The PCR was carried out with 60 Vbeta primers and 13 Jbeta primers. The repertoire was sequenced with immunoSEQ multiplex PCR; TCRdb's copy has only in-frame clones and lacks some. Of approximately 150,000 clones detected, 82% appear once; the ten largest clones hold around a tenth. Sequencing input: PBMCs. These receptors all come from a woman in her sixties or seventies in good health and CMV-seropositive.

The rearrangement joins TRBV7-9 to TRBJ1-1, with a tentative D call TRBD1 (5 bases). Germline V lookup: CDR1 SEHNR, CDR2 FQNEAQ (reference sequence). V was cut by 1 base and J by 4 bases, with 13 bases left in between. This CDR3 contains 15 residues. Written as DNA, the CDR3 is TGTGCCAGCAGCTTAGGGGCCCCGGGGGGCACTGAAGCTTTCTTT. This sequence encodes CASSLGAPGGTEAFF.

The chain combines TRBV30 with TRBJ2-7; 7 bases are shared with TRBD2. The germline V gene encodes CDR1 GTSNPN and CDR2 SVGIG (reference sequence). This CDR3 is 13 amino acids long. V was clipped by 1 base and J by 4 bases; unmatched bases: 4. The CDR3 DNA is TGTGCCTGGAGTGCCACCGGGGGGTACGAGCAGTACTTC. Translation gives CAWSATGGYEQYF.

The genes are TRBV6-5 and TRBJ2-7; D might be TRBD2 (5 bases). This CDR3 spans 14 amino acids. Germline V gene data show CDR1 as MNHEY and CDR2 as SVGAGI. Trimming took 2 bases from V and 4 from J, leaving 12 bases between them. The CDR3 spells CASSYRPRGYEQYF. CDR3 DNA: TGTGCCAGCAGTTACCGACCGAGAGGGTACGAGCAGTACTTC.

This clone was counted between two and nine times. The CDR3 coding sequence is TGTGCCAGCAGCATACTTTCAGGGGTGGGCTATGGCTACACCTTC. It encodes CASSILSGVGYGYTF. The chain has TRBV13 and TRBJ1-2, with a tentative D call TRBD1 (6 bases). Looked up from germline, CDR1 is PRHDT and CDR2 is FYEKMQ (reference sequence). Deletions cut 5 bases from V and 4 bases from J, with 17 bases between. The CDR3 is made up of 15 amino acids. The full variable domain, with the rest looked up from reference TRBV13 and TRBJ1-2, is AAGVIQSPRHLIKEKRETATLKCYPIPRHDTVYWYQQGPGQDPQFLISFYEKMQSDKGSIPDRFSAQQFSDYHSELNMSSLELGDSALYFCASSILSGVGYGYTFGSGTRLTVV.

The rearrangement links TRBV7-9 to TRBJ1-2; TRBD1 matches 10 bases. This CDR3 has 15 residues. V was clipped by 6 bases and J by 5 bases; unmatched bases: 9. Germline V gene sequence: CDR1 SEHNR, CDR2 FQNEAQ (reference sequence). The CDR3 DNA reads as TGTGCCAGCAGTAACTCTGGACAGGGGGAATATGGCTACACCTTC. Amino acids: CASSNSGQGEYGYTF.

The chain combines TRBV6-1 with TRBJ2-7, with a possible D match to TRBD2 (5 bases). The V gene lost 4 bases and the J gene lost 3 bases, with 10 bases spanning the gap. This CDR3 region has 13 residues. The germline CDR1 and CDR2 sequences are MNHNS and SASEGT. In nucleotides, the CDR3 is TGTGCCAGCAGTGTAGAGACTATCTACGAGCAGTACTTC. It encodes CASSVETIYEQYF.

V and J are TRBV18 and TRBJ2-7, with D unresolved. V was pared by 2 bases and J by 0 bases, with 8 bases between. Germline-derived CDR1 and CDR2 are KGHSH and LQKENI. The CDR3 extends over 14 amino acids. In nucleotides, the CDR3 is TGTGCCAGCTCACCAGGCCGAAGCTCCTACGAGCAGTACTTC. Translated, it gives CASSPGRSSYEQYF.

By sample share, this clone is large. The genes are TRBV4-1 and TRBJ1-1; TRBD1 matches at 9 bases. V lost 1 base to trimming and J lost 3 bases; unmatched junction nucleotides: 6. The CDR3 has 16 residues. From germline, CDR1 is MGHRA and CDR2 YSYEKL. CDR3 in DNA: TGCGCCAGCAGCCAAGTAAGCAACAGGGGGCACACTGAAGCTTTCTTT. Its protein is CASSQVSNRGHTEAFF.

The chain employs TRBV28 and TRBJ2-3; 10 bases agree with TRBD2. V lost 5 bases to trimming and J lost 4 bases; unmatched junction nucleotides: 12. The germline CDR1 and CDR2 sequences are MDHEN and SYDVKM. The CDR3 spans 17 residues. The CDR3 DNA sequence: TGTGCCAGCAGTCCCCTCGTCGGGCTAGCGGGAGCAGATACGCAGTATTTT. Amino acid sequence: CASSPLVGLAGADTQYF.

The chain uses TRBV28 and TRBJ1-1; 9 bases fit TRBD1. Unmatched junction bases numbered 8, after V lost 9 bases and J lost 6 bases. The CDR3 length is 13 residues. Germline CDR1 and CDR2: MDHEN and SYDVKM. In nucleotides, the CDR3 is TGTGCCAGACACAGGGGGCGCCCCGCTGAAGCTTTCTTT. Its protein product is CARHRGRPAEAFF.

The chain uses TRBV9 and TRBJ2-3, with 7 bases aligning to TRBD2. Germline loops: CDR1 SGDLS, CDR2 YYNGEE. V lost 0 bases to trimming and J lost 4 bases; unmatched junction nucleotides: 8. This CDR3 is 16 amino acids long. As DNA, the CDR3 is TGTGCCAGCAGCGTAGGACGGCGGGAGCGGTCAGATACGCAGTATTTT. Residues: CASSVGRRERSDTQYF. The complete variable domain, with remaining parts taken from reference TRBV9 and TRBJ2-3, reads DSGVTQTPKHLITATGQRVTLRCSPRSGDLSVYWYQQSLDQGLQFLIQYYNGEERAKGNILERFSAQQFPDLHSELNLSSLELGDSALYFCASSVGRRERSDTQYFGPGTRLTVL.

The CDR3 reads CASSPGTADPRLNYGYTF. The CDR3 DNA follows: TGCGCCAGCAGCCCCGGGACAGCGGATCCCCGGCTTAACTATGGCTACACCTTC. V usage is TRBV4-1 and J usage is TRBJ1-2; 7 bases agree with TRBD1. Germline lookup yields CDR1 MGHRA and CDR2 YSYEKL. The CDR3 extends over 18 amino acids. V lost 4 bases to trimming and J lost 1 base; unmatched junction nucleotides: 15.

V gene TRBV30 combines with J gene TRBJ1-3; no reliable D call. V was clipped by 3 bases and J by 0 bases, with 12 bases between them. This CDR3 comprises 15 residues. CDR1 is GTSNPN and CDR2 is SVGIG in the germline V gene (reference sequence). CDR3 sequence reads: CAWSLGLSSGNTIYF. DNA for the CDR3: TGTGCCTGGAGCCTCGGACTTAGCTCTGGAAACACCATATATTTT.

This CDR3 is CASSQEIQLEAFF. CDR3 nucleotides: TGCGCCAGCAGCCAAGAGATACAGTTAGAAGCTTTCTTT. The J gene is TRBJ1-1, the V gene TRBV4-3; D is ambiguous. V was cut by 0 bases and J by 8 bases, with 10 bases left in between. This CDR3 is 13 amino acids long. Germline values: CDR1 LGHNA, CDR2 YSLEER.

This clone came up once. The rearrangement links TRBV6-1 to TRBJ1-2, with a tentative D call TRBD1 (5 bases). The CDR3 is made up of 15 amino acids. The V gene lost 6 bases and the J gene lost 3 bases, with 17 bases spanning the gap. Looked up from germline, CDR1 is MNHNS and CDR2 is SASEGT. The CDR3 protein is CASSLRDGGYYGYTF. CDR3 nucleotides: TGTGCCAGCAGCCTTCGGGACGGAGGGTACTATGGCTACACCTTC.

The gene calls are TRBV28 and TRBJ1-5; D gene uncertain. The CDR3 runs 15 residues. Looked up from germline, CDR1 is MDHEN and CDR2 is SYDVKM. V lost 3 bases and J 7 bases, leaving 16 bases between the germline ends. This CDR3 is CASSFGLPSGQPQHF. The CDR3 DNA follows: TGTGCCAGCAGTTTTGGGCTACCCTCGGGACAGCCCCAGCATTTT.

The chain links TRBV5-6 to TRBJ2-3; TRBD2 aligns across 11 bases. CDR1 SGHDT and CDR2 YYEEEE come from the germline V gene. Trimming took 4 bases from V and 8 from J; bases not matched to a gene: 9. The CDR3 loop spans 15 amino acids. CDR3 coding DNA: TGTGCCAGCAGCAAGGTAGCGGGAGGGCCGGGTACGCAGTATTTT. It is translated as CASSKVAGGPGTQYF.

The chain links TRBV5-4 to TRBJ2-3; D is unresolved. CDR3 size: 15 residues. V lost 4 bases and J 0 bases, leaving 12 bases between the germline ends. In germline, CDR1 is SGHNT, CDR2 YYREEE (reference sequence). Here the CDR3 DNA reads TGTGCCAGCAGCCTGAGGCGGCCCAGCACAGATACGCAGTATTTT. Amino acids: CASSLRRPSTDTQYF.

The rearrangement joins TRBV6-5 to TRBJ1-5, with TRBD1 matching 7 bases. The CDR3 covers 13 residues. From germline, CDR1 is MNHEY and CDR2 SVGAGI. The V segment lost 6 bases and the J segment 7 bases; nucleotides outside the gene matches: 6. This CDR3 is CASRTGRYQPQHF. In DNA, the CDR3 is TGTGCCAGCAGGACAGGGAGGTACCAGCCCCAGCATTTT.

V and J are TRBV7-2 and TRBJ1-2; perhaps TRBD1 as D (5 bases). Per germline, CDR1 SGHTA and CDR2 FQGNSA. This CDR3 region has 14 residues. V was trimmed by 4 bases and J by 4 bases, leaving 13 bases between them. In DNA form, the CDR3 reads TGTGCCAGCAGCTACGGGGGGTCGGGCTATGGCTACACCTTC. This translates into CASSYGGSGYGYTF.

The rearrangement joins TRBV4-1 to TRBJ1-2, with 9 positions matching TRBD1. The V gene end was trimmed by 6 bases and the J gene end by 8 bases; junction bases not matched to a gene: 10. The germline CDR1 and CDR2 sequences are MGHRA and YSYEKL. CDR3 length equals 14 residues. The CDR3 DNA reads TGCGCCAGCAGTTTAAACCGGGACAGGGCCGGCTACACCTTC. Amino acid sequence: CASSLNRDRAGYTF.

This clone showed up just a few times. The chain has TRBV29-1 and TRBJ2-7, with D perhaps matching TRBD1 (5 bases). The CDR3 covers 12 residues. V was cut by 5 bases and J by 1 base, with 9 bases left in between. CDR1 and CDR2 from the germline V gene are SQVTM and ANQGSEA. CDR3 bases: TGCAGCGTTCAGGGAAGATCCTACGAGCAGTACTTC. It specifies CSVQGRSYEQYF.

The chain has TRBV5-6 and TRBJ2-3; maybe TRBD2 (6 bases). Germline CDR1 SGHDT, CDR2 YYEEEE. V was pared by 4 bases and J by 3 bases, with 9 bases between. The CDR3 consists of 13 residues. CDR3 nucleotide sequence: TGTGCCAGCAGCCTCGGAGGGACAGATACGCAGTATTTT. The encoded protein is CASSLGGTDTQYF.

The V and J genes are TRBV7-2 and TRBJ2-1; weak D call: TRBD1 (5 bases). Trimming removed 5 bases from V and 2 bases from J, with 10 bases in between. CDR1 is SGHTA, CDR2 FQGNSA, per germline. The CDR3 sequence is 14 residues long. The CDR3 protein is CASSPGAAYNEQFF. CDR3 coding DNA: TGTGCCAGCAGCCCTGGGGCAGCCTACAATGAGCAGTTCTTC.

The chain employs TRBV11-2 and TRBJ1-1; unclear D gene. Germline V CDR1 and CDR2: SGHAT, FQNNGV. V lost 2 bases and J 1 base, leaving 8 bases between the germline ends. CDR3 length: 14 amino acids. CDR3 bases: TGTGCCAGCAGCTTACGGGGAGGGAACACTGAAGCTTTCTTT. Amino acid sequence: CASSLRGGNTEAFF.